One sample yielded the 30 T cell receptor beta chains listed below, sequenced in a study of blood T cell repertoires in COVID-19. Sequenced by immunoSEQ multiplex PCR; TCRdb stores in-frame clones only, minus some. The table shows fewer than 250,000 clones, with approximately 78% occurring only once. Material: peripheral blood. All receptors come from an elderly woman with acute or convalescent COVID-19.

The chain recombines TRBV20-1 with TRBJ1-1; possibly TRBD1 for D (5 bases). Germline lookup yields CDR1 DFQATT and CDR2 SNEGSKA (reference sequence). This CDR3 spans 11 amino acids. The ends were cut back, 5 bases at V and 5 bases at J, with 9 bases in the middle. The CDR3 loop reads CSAPRGTEAFF. CDR3 bases: TGCAGTGCTCCCCGGGGGACTGAAGCTTTCTTT.

The CDR3 is CASSLRRGLDNNQPQHF. CDR3 bases: TGTGCCAGCAGCTTGCGCAGGGGGCTTGATAACAATCAGCCCCAGCATTTT. The rearrangement links TRBV5-6 to TRBJ1-5; 8 bases map to TRBD1. The germline V gene has CDR1 SGHDT and CDR2 YYEEEE. Losses at the gene ends were 1 base for V and 3 bases for J; bases not matched to a gene: 9. This CDR3 spans 17 amino acids.

The chain couples TRBV7-2 to TRBJ2-3, with TRBD2 matching over 8 bases. The CDR3 totals 16 residues. The V segment lost 3 bases and the J segment 0 bases; nucleotides outside the gene matches: 5. Per the germline V gene, CDR1 is SGHTA and CDR2 is FQGNSA. The CDR3 bases are TGTGCCAGCAGCTTGTTTGGCGGGGGGAGCACAGATACGCAGTATTTT. As protein: CASSLFGGGSTDTQYF.

The rearrangement joins TRBV19 to TRBJ1-4; D is unresolved. The ends were cut back, 0 bases at V and 8 bases at J, with 10 bases in the middle. The CDR3 totals 14 residues. In germline, CDR1 is LNHDA, CDR2 SQIVND (reference sequence). CDR3 protein: CASSIDNGGEKLFF. Written as DNA, the CDR3 is TGTGCCAGTAGTATAGATAACGGCGGCGAAAAACTGTTTTTT. The full variable domain, its missing parts supplied by reference TRBV19 and TRBJ1-4, is DGGITQSPKYLFRKEGQNVTLSCEQNLNHDAMYWYRQDPGQGLRLIYYSQIVNDFQKGDIAEGYSVSREKKESFPLTVTSAQKNPTAFYLCASSIDNGGEKLFFGSGTQLSVL.

V is TRBV10-3 and J is TRBJ2-7, with 9 bases lining up with TRBD1. The V segment lost 0 bases and the J segment 5 bases; nucleotides outside the gene matches: 8. Germline V gene lookup returns CDR1 ENHRY and CDR2 SYGVKD. The CDR3 covers 16 residues. CDR3 DNA sequence: TGTGCCATCAGTGAGTCGTCTGTACAGGGGGCCGACGAGCAGTACTTC. Translating gives CAISESSVQGADEQYF.

V is TRBV27 and J is TRBJ2-5; 7 bases line up with TRBD2. The CDR3 is made up of 14 amino acids. CDR1 MNHEY and CDR2 SMNVEV come from the germline V gene (reference sequence). Losses at the gene ends were 8 bases for V and 4 bases for J; bases not matched to a gene: 10. The CDR3 region has the DNA TGTGCCAGCGGCCGACTAGCCCAACCAGAGACCCAGTACTTC. It translates to CASGRLAQPETQYF.

The rearrangement joins TRBV7-2 to TRBJ2-1, with a weak D call TRBD2 (6 bases). This CDR3 comprises 15 residues. CDR1 is SGHTA, CDR2 FQGNSA, per germline. V lost 1 base, J lost 5 bases, and 12 bases lay in between. As DNA, the CDR3 is TGTGCCAGCAGCTTAGTAGGGTGGGGGGACAATGAGCAGTTCTTC. Its protein is CASSLVGWGDNEQFF.

The chain uses TRBV24-1 and TRBJ2-1, with TRBD2 as a possible D gene (7 bases). The CDR3 sequence is 14 residues long. V was cut by 1 base and J by 7 bases, with 10 bases left in between. Germline CDR1 and CDR2: KGHDR and SFDVKD. As DNA, the CDR3 is TGTGCCACCAGTGATTTTAAGGGGGGGAATGAGCAGTTCTTC. Amino acids: CATSDFKGGNEQFF.

The chain links TRBV3-1 (or the pseudogene TRBV3-2) to TRBJ1-6; the match to TRBD1 covers 7 bases. The V segment lost 5 bases and the J segment 5 bases; nucleotides outside the gene matches: 9. This CDR3 contains 16 residues. CDR1 is LGHDT and CDR2 is YNNKEL in the germline V gene (reference sequence). This chain's CDR3 is CASSAKDRDDNSPLHF. The CDR3 DNA reads TGTGCCAGCAGCGCTAAAGACAGGGACGATAATTCACCCCTCCACTTT.

The chain employs TRBV19 and TRBJ2-2, with TRBD1 matching over 9 bases. V lost 6 bases, J lost 5 bases, and 10 bases stayed unmatched. Looked up from germline, CDR1 is LNHDA and CDR2 is SQIVND (reference sequence). CDR3 length: 16 residues. In DNA, the CDR3 is TGTGCCAGTAGGGATGGGGTGGGACAGGGAACCGGGGAGCTGTTTTTT. The encoded protein is CASRDGVGQGTGELFF.

This sequence joins TRBV19 and TRBJ2-6; TRBD1 matches at 7 bases. This CDR3 spans 17 amino acids. With V trimmed by 3 bases and J by 1 base, 6 bases remained unmatched. CDR1 is LNHDA, CDR2 SQIVND, per germline (reference sequence). In DNA form, the CDR3 reads TGTGCCAGTAGTATTCAGTCAGGGGGTTCTGGGGCCAACGTCCTGACTTTC. Translating gives CASSIQSGGSGANVLTF.

The CDR3 bases are TGTGCCAGCAGCTTTGAAGTGGTAGCGGGTCTCACGGGGGCAGATACGCAGTATTTT. Translated, it gives CASSFEVVAGLTGADTQYF. The J gene is TRBJ2-3, the V gene TRBV5-6; TRBD2 agrees at 7 bases. The germline CDR1 and CDR2 sequences are SGHDT and YYEEEE. V shed 2 bases, J shed 4 bases, and the junction held 19 bases outside the gene matches. The CDR3 is made up of 19 amino acids.

The V gene is TRBV11-3, the J gene TRBJ1-6; D may be TRBD1 (5 bases). The V gene lost 3 bases and the J gene lost 7 bases, with 7 bases spanning the gap. The CDR3 covers 13 residues. Germline lookup yields CDR1 SGHNT and CDR2 YENEEA. The CDR3 DNA follows: TGTGCCAGCAGCTTGACAGCCAATTCACCCCTCCACTTT. Residues: CASSLTANSPLHF.

V usage is TRBV18 and J usage is TRBJ2-7, with 9 bases lining up with TRBD2. Germline assignment: CDR1 KGHSH and CDR2 LQKENI. This CDR3 is built from 15 residues. Trimming removed 10 bases from V and 2 bases from J; junction bases left unmatched: 12. CDR3 in DNA: TGTGCCACAACCCACGGGGCTAGCGGGACCTACGAGCAGTACTTC. Translation: CATTHGASGTYEQYF.

V usage is TRBV28 and J usage is TRBJ1-2, with a tentative D call TRBD1 (5 bases). Germline lookup yields CDR1 MDHEN and CDR2 SYDVKM. V was cut by 5 bases and J by 5 bases, with 9 bases left in between. The CDR3 runs 12 residues. CDR3 sequence (DNA): TGTGCCAGCAGTACTGACAGATATGGCTACACCTTC. This translates into CASSTDRYGYTF.

J is TRBJ2-7 and V is TRBV11-3; 7 nucleotides agree with TRBD2. The CDR3 runs to 14 residues. Germline trimming cut 6 bases from V and 2 bases from J; bases unmatched to any gene: 7. Germline CDR1 is SGHNT and CDR2 is YENEEA. The CDR3 region has the DNA TGTGCCAGCAGTCTCGGGGGGAGCACCTACGAGCAGTACTTC. This sequence encodes CASSLGGSTYEQYF.

The chain combines TRBV3-1 (or the pseudogene TRBV3-2) with TRBJ1-6; no clear D. The CDR3 runs to 14 residues. Trimming shortened V by 1 base and J by 7 bases, and 8 bases separated the two germline ends. Germline V gene data show CDR1 as LGHDT and CDR2 as YNNKEL (reference sequence). The CDR3 here is CASSQVEGNSPLHF. CDR3 bases: TGTGCCAGCAGCCAAGTAGAGGGAAATTCACCCCTCCACTTT.

On this clone itself: The germline gene is not matched at one end of the junction; a read error may be the cause. The chain employs TRBV7-3 and TRBJ1-1; D unresolved. There are 13 residues in the CDR3. Germline values: CDR1 SGHTA, CDR2 FQGTGA. The CDR3 coding sequence is TGTGCCAGCAGCTTCTATCCGAACGCTGAAGCTTTCTTT. Its translation is CASSFYPNAEAFF.

The sample holds one count of this clone. Sequence at one end of the junction differs from germline and may be a read error. J is TRBJ2-5 and V is TRBV7-7, with 8 bases matching TRBD2. This CDR3 is 17 amino acids long. Germline-derived CDR1 and CDR2 are SSHAT and FNYEAQ (reference sequence). For the CDR3, the DNA is TGTGCTAGCAGCTTGCAGAATAGCGGGGAGCCGGGGGAGACCCAGTACTTC. Translated: CASSLQNSGEPGETQYF. Full variable domain (outside the CDR3, taken from reference TRBV7-7 and TRBJ2-5): GAGVSQSPRYKVTKRGQDVTLRCDPISSHATLYWYQQALGQGPEFLTYFNYEAQPDKSGLPSDRFSAERPEGSISTLTIQRTEQRDSAMYRCASSLQNSGEPGETQYFGPGTRLLVL.

CDR3 residues: CASSGTGGPGELFF. The CDR3 nucleotides read TGCGCCAGCAGCGGGACAGGGGGCCCCGGGGAGCTGTTTTTT. The chain couples TRBV5-1 to TRBJ2-2, with 12 bases identical to TRBD1. The CDR3 covers 14 residues. Germline CDR1 and CDR2: SGHRS and YFSETQ. J gave up 6 bases and V 4 bases, and 1 base lay outside the gene matches.

The V call is TRBV5-1, the J call TRBJ2-1; D is ambiguous. Germline V lookup: CDR1 SGHRS, CDR2 YFSETQ. This CDR3 region has 12 residues. V lost 4 bases and J 6 bases, leaving 8 bases between the germline ends. CDR3 in DNA: TGCGCCAGCAGCCCGGGTATCAATGAGCAGTTCTTC. Its protein is CASSPGINEQFF.

The rearrangement joins TRBV30 to TRBJ2-3; 10 bases are a match to TRBD2. The germline V gene has CDR1 GTSNPN and CDR2 SVGIG (reference sequence). J was trimmed by 8 bases and V by 1 base; bases with no gene match: 3. The CDR3 is 13 amino acids. The CDR3 bases are TGTGCCTGGAGTGCGTCTAGCGGGAGTACGCAGTATTTT. Amino acid sequence: CAWSASSGSTQYF.

The chain links TRBV27 to TRBJ1-5; D not resolved. CDR1 is MNHEY, CDR2 SMNVEV, per germline (reference sequence). The CDR3 sequence is 15 residues long. The ends were cut back, 0 bases at V and 5 bases at J, with 11 bases in the middle. CDR3: CASSLSGQSYQPQHF. The CDR3 DNA sequence: TGTGCCAGCAGTTTATCGGGCCAGTCCTATCAGCCCCAGCATTTT.

The chain is built from TRBV19 and TRBJ2-1; 10 positions match TRBD1. V shed 7 bases and J 3 bases; nucleotides not matched to a gene: 6. The germline V gene has CDR1 LNHDA and CDR2 SQIVND (reference sequence). This CDR3 spans 15 amino acids. The CDR3 protein is CASIGTGVFYNEQFF. CDR3 DNA sequence: TGTGCCAGTATCGGGACAGGGGTCTTCTACAATGAGCAGTTCTTC.

The rearrangement joins TRBV9 to TRBJ2-1; D might be TRBD2 (6 bases). V lost 4 bases and J lost 1, with 12 bases in between. This CDR3 is built from 15 residues. CDR1 and CDR2 (germline): SGDLS, YYNGEE. This chain's CDR3 is CASSPGGGSYNEQFF. The CDR3 nucleotides are TGTGCCAGCAGCCCCGGGGGAGGATCCTACAATGAGCAGTTCTTC.

This clone was detected a few times. The chain couples TRBV9 to TRBJ2-2; D perhaps matches TRBD1 (6 bases). From germline, CDR1 is SGDLS and CDR2 YYNGEE. This CDR3 contains 16 residues. Trimming took 3 bases from V and 3 from J, leaving 15 bases between them. CDR3 nucleotides: TGTGCCAGCAGCGCGGGCAGGGGCATCGACACCGGGGAGCTGTTTTTT. Its protein is CASSAGRGIDTGELFF.

V is TRBV5-8 and J is TRBJ2-3, with 7 bases identical to TRBD1. This CDR3 comprises 17 residues. CDR1 is SGHTS and CDR2 is YDEGEE in the germline V gene. The trim removed 0 bases at V and 2 bases at J, leaving 9 bases unmatched. The CDR3 region is CASSLGVWTGPTDTQYF. The CDR3 DNA is TGTGCCAGCAGCTTGGGCGTGTGGACAGGACCCACAGATACGCAGTATTTT.

The chain has TRBV18 and TRBJ2-7, with D possibly matching TRBD1 (6 bases). CDR1 is KGHSH and CDR2 is LQKENI in the germline V gene. The CDR3 has 15 residues. The V end was cut by 3 bases, the J end by 2 bases, with 14 bases between. The CDR3 sequence is CASSPDSPPTYEQYF. The CDR3 nucleotides are TGTGCCAGCTCACCGGACAGTCCTCCGACCTACGAGCAGTACTTC.

The chain has TRBV6-2 or TRBV6-3 and TRBJ1-1; 7 bases match TRBD1. CDR1 and CDR2 (germline): MNHEY, SVGEGT. Losses at the gene ends were 0 bases for V and 3 bases for J; bases not matched to a gene: 10. The CDR3 loop spans 17 amino acids. CDR3 sequence reads: CASSYSGLTGVDTEAFF. The CDR3 region has the DNA TGTGCCAGCAGTTACTCTGGTTTAACAGGGGTAGACACTGAAGCTTTCTTT.

This sequence joins TRBV5-1 and TRBJ1-2, with 12 bases aligning to TRBD1. Germline CDR1 and CDR2: SGHRS and YFSETQ. The CDR3 is 14 amino acids. Losses at the gene ends were 4 bases for V and 4 bases for J; bases not matched to a gene: 2. CDR3 bases: TGCGCCAGCAGCGAGGGACAGGGGGCCTATGGCTACACCTTC. This codes for CASSEGQGAYGYTF.